The clone carrying this T cell receptor beta chain was counted a few times. Its matching antigen is unknown. Assay: immunoSEQ multiplex PCR; the TCRdb copy retains only in-frame clones and omits some. The sample has about 110,000 clones, under 90% seen once. V dropped 5 bases and J dropped 9 bases, with 17 bases sitting between them. Germline CDR1 LNHDA, CDR2 SQIVND (reference sequence). The CDR3 contains 13 residues. The data belong to a study of T cell responses to AZD1222 COVID-19 vaccine. Overall study results and limits: After two AZD1222 doses, spike-specific TCR breadth and depth rose versus day 0.

This TCR came from an adult in good health. The sample here was peripheral blood, taken on day 0 of AZD1222 vaccination. The chain uses TRBV19 and TRBJ2-7, with D possibly called TRBD1 or TRBD2 (5 bases each). The CDR3 nucleotides are TGTGCCAGTAGTGCTGCCGGGGACCTACGGCAGTACTTC. Protein product: CASSAAGDLRQYF.